Listed below are T cell receptor beta chains from one sample, sequenced in a study of T cell responses to AZD1222 COVID-19 vaccine. Clones were read by immunoSEQ multiplex PCR, and TCRdb kept only the in-frame ones, dropping some. The sample has fewer than 85,000 clones; 89% are singletons. Here the sequenced sample was peripheral blood, taken 28 days after the second AZD1222 dose. These receptors originate from an adult who received the AZD1222 COVID-19 vaccine. The CDR3 runs from the conserved cysteine through the conserved F or W. D genes are given only for firm matches. The size field is filled for only some rows; it gives once, few, many or a size class.

>TRBJ1-6|TRBD1|-|TRBV6-2/TRBV6-3
TGTGCCAGCAGCCCTGACAGGGGTAGCTCCTATAATTCACCCCTCCACTTT
CASSPDRGSSYNSPLHF
>TRBJ2-1|TRBD2|-|TRBV7-6
TGTGCCAGCAGCCTCCAAATGGGACTAGCGGGAGGGAGCTCCTACAATGAGCAGTTCTTC
CASSLQMGLAGGSSYNEQFF
>TRBJ1-6|-|few|TRBV6-6
TGTGCCAGCAGTTACTCAGCGTCAGGGACTTCACCCCTCCACTTT
CASSYSASGTSPLHF
>TRBJ2-7|-|-|TRBV12-3/TRBV12-4
TGTGCCAGCAGTTTGGCCGCCGGCTACGAGCAGTACTTC
CASSLAAGYEQYF
>TRBJ2-5|-|-|TRBV5-6
TGTGCCAGCAGCACCGGTTACGAGGAGACCCAGTACTTC
CASSTGYEETQYF
>TRBJ1-4|-|-|TRBV3-1/TRBV3-2
TGTGCCAGCAGCCCCTGGCGGGGGCGAAATGAAAAACTGTTTTTT
CASSPWRGRNEKLFF
>TRBJ1-1|-|-|TRBV5-6
TGTGCCAGCAGCTCTCAAACACAGGGTCTGAACACTGAAGCTTTCTTT
CASSSQTQGLNTEAFF
>TRBJ1-5|TRBD1|-|TRBV9
TGTGCCAGCAGCGTGGCGGAGGGGGCGGACAATCAGCCCCAGCATTTT
CASSVAEGADNQPQHF
>TRBJ1-2|-|-|TRBV4-3
TGCGCCAGCAGCCAAGAGGCAGGGACCCATGGCTACACCTTC
CASSQEAGTHGYTF
>TRBJ1-5|TRBD1|-|TRBV10-3
TGTGCCATCAGTGAGTCAGGGGGCGTAGTTCAGCCCCAGCATTTT
CAISESGGVVQPQHF
>TRBJ2-3|TRBD2|-|TRBV4-3
TGCGCCAGCAGCCACGGACTAGCGGGCACAGATACGCAGTATTTT
CASSHGLAGTDTQYF
>TRBJ2-3|TRBD2|-|TRBV18
TGTGCCAGCTCACCAATAGCGGGGAGCAGCACAGATACGCAGTATTTT
CASSPIAGSSTDTQYF
>TRBJ2-1|TRBD2|-|TRBV6-2/TRBV6-3
TGTGCCAGCAGTTACTCGGGGGGGAGGTACAATGAGCAGTTCTTC
CASSYSGGRYNEQFF
>TRBJ2-1|TRBD2|few|TRBV18
TGTGCCATGATCCGTAGCGGGGCGAGCTCCTACAATGAGCAGTTCTTC
CAMIRSGASSYNEQFF
>TRBJ1-2|-|-|TRBV27
TGTGCCAGCAGTTTAGGTCAGGCCCTGGCGGGTGGCTACACCTTC
CASSLGQALAGGYTF
>TRBJ2-3|TRBD1|-|TRBV15
TGTGCCACCACCGGGGGGACAGGGCTAGATACGCAGTATTTT
CATTGGTGLDTQYF
>TRBJ2-7|-|-|TRBV6-2/TRBV6-3
TGTGCCAGCAGTTACAACTCCTACGAGCAGTACTTC
CASSYNSYEQYF
>TRBJ2-3|TRBD2|-|TRBV9
TGTGCCAGCAGCGTAGGCCCACTAGCGGGGGCAGATACGCAGTATTTT
CASSVGPLAGADTQYF
>TRBJ1-6|-|-|TRBV5-6
TGTGCCAGCAGCTTTTGGGGAGCAAATTCACCCCTCCACTTT
CASSFWGANSPLHF
>TRBJ1-5|-|-|TRBV4-3
TGCGCCAGCAGCCAAGAAGCTCGCAGTCAGCCCCAGCATTTT
CASSQEARSQPQHF
>TRBJ1-4|-|-|TRBV10-3
TGTGCCATCAGTGACAGGGCGAAAGAAAAACTGTTTTTT
CAISDRAKEKLFF
>TRBJ2-1|TRBD1|once|TRBV15
TGTGCCACCAGCCCTGTAGGGACAGGGGGCAATGAGCAGTTCTTC
CATSPVGTGGNEQFF
>TRBJ1-3|-|few|TRBV28
TGTGCCAGCAGCTCGGTGGTGGGCCTCTCTGGAAACACCATATATTTT
CASSSVVGLSGNTIYF
>TRBJ2-1|-|once|TRBV19
TGTGCCAGTAAACAGTCCCTTTACAATGAGCAGTTCTTC
CASKQSLYNEQFF
>TRBJ1-2|TRBD1|once|TRBV18
TGTGCCAGCTCACTGGACAGGGGTAGCTATGGCTACACCTTC
CASSLDRGSYGYTF
>TRBJ2-3|-|-|TRBV24-1
TGTGCCACCAGTGAGAGGGCGCCTCCGGGTACGCAGTATTTT
CATSERAPPGTQYF
>TRBJ2-1|TRBD2|-|TRBV9
TGTGCCAGCAGCGTAGGTGGGACTAGCGGGAGAAGCGATGAGCAGTTCTTC
CASSVGGTSGRSDEQFF
>TRBJ1-5|-|-|TRBV29-1
TGCAGCTATACCGACAGAATCAATCAGCCCCAGCATTTT
CSYTDRINQPQHF
>TRBJ1-5|-|-|TRBV23-1
TGCGCCAGCAGTCTGTGGAAGGGTCCGGCTAGCAATCAGCCCCAGCATTTT
CASSLWKGPASNQPQHF
>TRBJ1-2|-|-|TRBV7-9
TGTGCCAGCAGCTTAGAGGTACCTAACTATGGCTACACCTTC
CASSLEVPNYGYTF
>TRBJ1-1|-|-|TRBV2
TGTGCCAGCAGTGAAGCCCCGGGACCCCTATTT
CASSEAPGPLF
>TRBJ1-1|TRBD1|-|TRBV27
TGTGCCAGCAGTCCAAGGGGGGGGACAGTGGGCACTGAAGCTTTCTTT
CASSPRGGTVGTEAFF
>TRBJ2-3|TRBD2|-|TRBV6-2/TRBV6-3
TGTGCCAGCAGCTTTCCGGGACTAGTTGGAGATACGCAGTATTTT
CASSFPGLVGDTQYF
>TRBJ2-5|TRBD2|-|TRBV2
TGTGCCAGCACCAAGCCTAGCGGGGGACCCCAAGAGACCCAGTACTTC
CASTKPSGGPQETQYF
>TRBJ2-2|-|once|TRBV7-9
TGTGCCAGCAGCTTAGCCCGGTCGGGCACCGGGGAGCTGTTTTTT
CASSLARSGTGELFF
>TRBJ1-5|-|-|TRBV30
TGTGCCTGGAGTGTAAATCAGCCCCAGCATTTT
CAWSVNQPQHF
>TRBJ1-6|-|few|TRBV5-1
TGCGCCAGCAGCTTGGCCCCCTCCGGTAATTCACCCCTCCACTTT
CASSLAPSGNSPLHF
>TRBJ1-1|TRBD1|-|TRBV7-8
TGTGCCAGCAGCTTAGAAAGGTGGACCAGGGGGGGAACTGAAGCTTTCTTT
CASSLERWTRGGTEAFF
>TRBJ1-6|TRBD1|-|TRBV27
TGTGCCAGCAGTTTAAGGGTCATAGGGGGCAGATCGAATTCACCCCTCCACTTT
CASSLRVIGGRSNSPLHF
>TRBJ2-7|TRBD2|few|TRBV13
TGTGCCAGCAGCTTAGAGAGGACTAGCGTCCTGCCTTCCGACGGCGAGCAGTACTTC
CASSLERTSVLPSDGEQYF
>TRBJ2-1|TRBD2|-|TRBV7-8
TGTGCCAGCAGCTTAGCGAAACTAGCGGGGGGGCCTCAGCCCCTCTACAATGAGCAGTTCTTC
CASSLAKLAGGPQPLYNEQFF
>TRBJ1-4|-|-|TRBV2
TGTGCCAGCAGGCCCTCTGGGGGGGTCCGAGAAAAACTGTTTTTT
CASRPSGGVREKLFF